The subject of this entry is one TCR beta chain. These data originate in a study of cytomegalovirus exposure and HLA in healthy donors. PCR was performed using 60 Vbeta and 13 Jbeta primers. The protocol was immunoSEQ multiplex PCR, while the TCRdb copy is restricted to in-frame clones and leaves out a portion. The profile covers roughly 100,000 clones, with 83% appearing a single time and 6.1% taken by the ten largest. CDR3 length: 12 amino acids. Germline CDR1 is SQVTM and CDR2 is ANQGSEA. Trimming shortened V by 8 bases and J by 9 bases, and 17 bases separated the two germline ends. The clonotype was recovered from a man aged 18 to 29 in good health and CMV-seronegative. The sample taken for sequencing was PBMCs. The V and J genes are TRBV29-1 and TRBJ2-1, with D possibly TRBD2 on 5 matching bases. The CDR3 DNA follows: TGCAGCCCGCCCGGGGTTCCTCCTGAGCAGTTCTTC. This translates into CSPPGVPPEQFF.